These T cell receptor beta chains were read from a single sample in a study of blood T cells in healthy people across ages. A single record per CDR3 protein comes from TCRdb applying MiXCR to the 5' RACE reads. The sample has roughly 2 million distinct CDR3 sequences, roughly 49% seen once. The sequenced material came from blood. The receptor source for this set is a woman between 40 and 55 years old in good health. Each CDR3 is given with its conserved first and last residue. D genes are given only for firm matches. The size field is filled for only some rows; it gives once, few, many or a size class.

size	V	J	D	DNA	CDR3
.	TRBV7-9	TRBJ2-1	.	TGTGCCAGCAGCTTATTAGGGACCTACTCCTACAATGAGCAGTTCTTC	CASSLLGTYSYNEQFF
.	TRBV7-2	TRBJ2-1	.	TGTGCCAGCAGCTTAGATGGCACAGGGTTGCAGTTCTTC	CASSLDGTGLQFF
.	TRBV2	TRBJ2-3	TRBD2	TGTGCCAGCAGTATGACCGGGACTAGCAAGCATACGCAGTATTTT	CASSMTGTSKHTQYF
.	TRBV7-9	TRBJ1-1	.	TGTGCCAGCAGCAAAGGCAGTGGGGTGAACACTGAAGCTTTCTTT	CASSKGSGVNTEAFF
.	TRBV20-1	TRBJ1-2	.	.	CTPQGPHANYGCTF
.	TRBV7-2	TRBJ2-3	TRBD2	TGTGCCAGCAGCGCGCCACCCAATCTAGCGGGAGGGGCAGATACGCAGTATTTT	CASSAPPNLAGGADTQYF
.	TRBV7-2	TRBJ1-2	TRBD1	TGTGCCAGCAGCTTGGTCCGGGAGACAGGGGTGGGCTACACCTTC	CASSLVRETGVGYTF
.	TRBV28	TRBJ1-2	TRBD1	TGTGCCAGCAGCCAAACCCCCGGACAGGGAGTATATGGCTACACCTTC	CASSQTPGQGVYGYTF
once	TRBV29-1	TRBJ1-2	.	TGCAGCGACCGGCTTAAGGGAAGGGATGGCTACACCTTC	CSDRLKGRDGYTF
.	TRBV6-5	TRBJ2-5	TRBD2	TGTGCCAGCAGGCCGGTGGGGACTAGCGGAGAGACCCAGTACTTC	CASRPVGTSGETQYF
.	TRBV24-1	TRBJ2-3	.	TGTGCCACCAGTCAAATTGATACGCAGTATTTT	CATSQIDTQYF
few	TRBV29-1	TRBJ1-2	TRBD1	TGCAGCCTCGGAGAGCCCGGGACAGGGTTTGGCTATGGCTACACCTTC	CSLGEPGTGFGYGYTF
.	TRBV9	TRBJ2-3	.	TGTGCCAGCAGCGTTGCAGGTTATCGTACAGATACGCAGTATTTT	CASSVAGYRTDTQYF
.	TRBV28	TRBJ2-5	.	TGTGCCAGCAGTTCTCGGGACACGTACCAAGAGACCCAGTACTTC	CASSSRDTYQETQYF
few	TRBV27	TRBJ1-2	TRBD1	TGTGCCAGCAGGTACTCGGGGACAGGGACGTATGGCTACACCTTC	CASRYSGTGTYGYTF
.	TRBV28	TRBJ1-5	.	TGTGCCAGCAGTGAAATAAGTAAGCCCCAGCATTTT	CASSEISKPQHF
.	TRBV6-5	TRBJ2-1	.	TGTGCCAGCAGTTACTCCCTTCTTAGCGGTGAGCAGTTCTTC	CASSYSLLSGEQFF
few	TRBV7-2	TRBJ2-4	TRBD1	TGTGCCAGCAGCCCTGGACAGGAAAACATTCAGTACTTC	CASSPGQENIQYF
.	TRBV7-8	TRBJ1-5	.	TGTGCCAGCAGCTTAGCTCCCGACGGAGAGTTTTACGGTCAGCCCCAGCATTTT	CASSLAPDGEFYGQPQHF
.	TRBV6-2/TRBV6-3	TRBJ2-5	TRBD1	TGTGCCAGCAGATATGGACAGGGGGGCGGGACCCAGTACTTT	CASRYGQGGGTQYF
.	TRBV2	TRBJ2-7	TRBD1	TGTGCCAGCAGTGCCCCCCGGGACAGGGTAGTAGACGAGCAGTACTTC	CASSAPRDRVVDEQYF
.	TRBV29-1	TRBJ1-1	.	TGCAGCGTTGATTTACTTTCCACTGAAGCTTTCTTT	CSVDLLSTEAFF
.	TRBV5-1	TRBJ2-5	.	TGCGCCAGCAGCGGTGACGTACAAGAGACCCAGTACTTC	CASSGDVQETQYF
.	TRBV11-2	TRBJ2-7	.	TGTGCCAGCAGCTTAGATCACAGGCTAGTCTCCTGCGAGCAGTACTTC	CASSLDHRLVSCEQYF
.	TRBV4-1	TRBJ2-7	.	TGCGCCAGCAGCCAAGTTACCGGGCTCTCCTACGAGCAGTACTTC	CASSQVTGLSYEQYF
few	TRBV27	TRBJ2-1	.	TGTGCCAGCAGTTCTCTACTAGGGGGGGATGAGCAGTTCTTC	CASSSLLGGDEQFF
few	TRBV12-3/TRBV12-4	TRBJ2-1	TRBD2	TGTGCCAGCAGTGGGGGACTAGCGGGCTACAATGAGCAGTTCTTC	CASSGGLAGYNEQFF
few	TRBV20-1	TRBJ2-1	.	TGCAGTGCTAGTCTCAATGAGCAGTTCTTC	CSASLNEQFF
.	TRBV6-2/TRBV6-3	TRBJ2-7	.	TGTGCCAGCACCAACGCACCTTCCTACGAGCAGTACTTC	CASTNAPSYEQYF
.	TRBV20-1	TRBJ1-2	.	TGCAGTGCCATCGGGGAGGGAGGAAGCTACACCTTC	CSAIGEGGSYTF
.	TRBV7-9	TRBJ2-6	TRBD2	TGTGCCAGCAGCTTATTAGCTAGCGGGGGGCTTCGTTCTGGGGCCAACGTCCTGACTTTC	CASSLLASGGLRSGANVLTF
.	TRBV29-1	TRBJ1-5	.	TGCAGCGCTAGTGAGGGGCGCAATCAGCCCCAGCATTTT	CSASEGRNQPQHF
.	TRBV7-9	TRBJ1-6	.	TGTGCCAGCAGCTTAGAAAATTCACCCCTCCACTTT	CASSLENSPLHF
few	TRBV24-1	TRBJ2-3	TRBD1	TGTGCCACCAGTGATTCGACAGGGCGAACAGATACGCAGTATTTT	CATSDSTGRTDTQYF
.	TRBV7-2	TRBJ2-2	.	TGTGCCAGCAGCGAAACTGGCGCCGGGGAGCTGTTTTTT	CASSETGAGELFF
.	TRBV20-1	TRBJ1-6	.	TGCAGTGCTAGAGAGGGACACCACGCTACCTATAATTCACCCCTCCACTTT	CSAREGHHATYNSPLHF
.	TRBV6-2/TRBV6-3	TRBJ2-3	TRBD1	TGTGCCAGCAGCGCGCTTTCCGGGACAGGGTCCGGAGATACGCAGTATTTT	CASSALSGTGSGDTQYF
.	TRBV14	TRBJ2-1	TRBD2	TGTGCCAGCAGCCGGAAGCGGGACTCCTACACTGAGCAGTTCTTC	CASSRKRDSYTEQFF
.	TRBV20-1	TRBJ2-7	TRBD1	TGCAGTGCTAGAGATTGGGAGACAGGGGCCGGCCACGAGCAGTACTTC	CSARDWETGAGHEQYF
few	TRBV7-2	TRBJ1-6	.	TGTGCCAGCAGCTTAGCGCCTCAGGGAACCTCACCCCTCCACTTT	CASSLAPQGTSPLHF
.	TRBV20-1	TRBJ2-5	.	TGCAGTGCCCAGATAACGGGCAGGGAGACCCAGTACTTC	CSAQITGRETQYF
.	TRBV7-2	TRBJ2-5	TRBD2	TGTGCCAGCAGCTTAGCGTTAGCGGGGGGATCCCAAGAGACCCAGGACTTC	CASSLALAGGSQETQDF